This entry describes one T cell receptor (beta chain). A sample-barcoded 5' primer and a J-beta primer mix were used in a second PCR of roughly 7 to 11 cycles. One entry per CDR3 protein, called by TCRdb with MiXCR from the 5' RACE reads. The sample lists some 690,000 distinct CDR3 sequences; about a fifth were seen once. This entry belongs to a study of blood T cells in healthy people across ages. Looked up from germline, CDR1 is MNHEY and CDR2 is SVGEGT. Trimming took off 0 bases at V and 1 base at J, with 14 bases between the two ends. This CDR3 region has 17 residues. Material: blood. The chain recombines TRBV6-2 or TRBV6-3 with TRBJ2-3; possible D gene TRBD1, 6 bases. The sequence was collected from a man in his 70s in good health. Here the CDR3 reads CASSYSWDNLGTDTQYF. CDR3 nucleotides: TGTGCCAGCAGTTACTCGTGGGACAACCTGGGCACAGATACGCAGTATTTT.